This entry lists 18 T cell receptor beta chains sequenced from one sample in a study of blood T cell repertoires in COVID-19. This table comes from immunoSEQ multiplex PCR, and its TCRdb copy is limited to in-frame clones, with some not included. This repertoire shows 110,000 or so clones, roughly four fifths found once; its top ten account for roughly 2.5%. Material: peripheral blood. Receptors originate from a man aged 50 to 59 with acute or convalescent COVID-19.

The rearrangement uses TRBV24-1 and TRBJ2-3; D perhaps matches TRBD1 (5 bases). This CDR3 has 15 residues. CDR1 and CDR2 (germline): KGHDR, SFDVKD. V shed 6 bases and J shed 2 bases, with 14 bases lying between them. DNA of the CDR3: TGTGCCACCAGTTTTACAGGCGCGATCACAGATACGCAGTATTTT. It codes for CATSFTGAITDTQYF.

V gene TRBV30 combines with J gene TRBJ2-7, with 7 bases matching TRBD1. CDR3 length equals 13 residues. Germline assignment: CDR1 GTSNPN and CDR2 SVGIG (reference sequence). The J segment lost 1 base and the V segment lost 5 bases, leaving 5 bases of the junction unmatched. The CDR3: CAWEQGQSYEQYF. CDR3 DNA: TGTGCCTGGGAACAGGGACAGTCCTACGAGCAGTACTTC.

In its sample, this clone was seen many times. The CDR3 nucleotides are TGTGCCAGCAGGGAGGGGGCGGGTACAGATACGCAGTATTTT. Translating gives CASREGAGTDTQYF. The chain carries TRBV6-5 and TRBJ2-3, with D maybe TRBD1 (7 bases). The CDR3 runs to 14 residues. Germline V gives CDR1 MNHEY, CDR2 SVGAGI. V dropped 6 bases and J dropped 3 bases, with 13 bases sitting between them.

The CDR3: CASSAGTGTNQPQHF. The CDR3, as DNA: TGTGCCAGCAGTGCCGGGACAGGGACAAATCAGCCCCAGCATTTT. V and J are TRBV2 and TRBJ1-5; 9 bases agree with TRBD1. With 4 bases clipped from V and 4 bases from J, the junction kept 5 bases outside the gene matches. Germline lookup yields CDR1 SNHLY and CDR2 FYNNEI. The CDR3 runs to 15 residues.

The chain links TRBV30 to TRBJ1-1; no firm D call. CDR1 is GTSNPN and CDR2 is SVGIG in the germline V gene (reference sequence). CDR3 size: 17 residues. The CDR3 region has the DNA TGTGCTCGGACCTTCCAGAGGGAGACCCTAATGAACACTGAAGCTTTCTTT. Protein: CARTFQRETLMNTEAFF.

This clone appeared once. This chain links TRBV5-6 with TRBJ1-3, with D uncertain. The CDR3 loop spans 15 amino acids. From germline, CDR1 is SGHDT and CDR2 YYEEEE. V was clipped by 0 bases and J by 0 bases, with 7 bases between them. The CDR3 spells CASSLESLSGNTIYF. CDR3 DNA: TGTGCCAGCAGCTTGGAATCCCTCTCTGGAAACACCATATATTTT.

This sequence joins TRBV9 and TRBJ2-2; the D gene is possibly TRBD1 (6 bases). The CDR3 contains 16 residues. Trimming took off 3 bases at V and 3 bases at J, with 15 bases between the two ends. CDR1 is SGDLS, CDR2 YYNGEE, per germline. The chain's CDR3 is CASSDPLNRDTGELFF. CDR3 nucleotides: TGTGCCAGCAGCGATCCCCTGAACAGGGACACCGGGGAGCTGTTTTTT.

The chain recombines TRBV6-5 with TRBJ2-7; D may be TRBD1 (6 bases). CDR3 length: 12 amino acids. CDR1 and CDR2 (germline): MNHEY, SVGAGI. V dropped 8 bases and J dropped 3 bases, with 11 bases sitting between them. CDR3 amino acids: CASSKTGYEQYF. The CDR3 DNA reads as TGTGCCAGCTCTAAGACAGGCTACGAGCAGTACTTC.

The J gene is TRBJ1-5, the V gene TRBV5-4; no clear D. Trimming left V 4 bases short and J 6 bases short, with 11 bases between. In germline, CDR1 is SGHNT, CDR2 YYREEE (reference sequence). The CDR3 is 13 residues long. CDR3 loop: CASSREPGQPQHF. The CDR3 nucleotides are TGTGCCAGCAGCCGCGAGCCAGGTCAGCCCCAGCATTTT.

The chain's CDR3 is CASSLTGTGYNEQFF. In DNA form, the CDR3 reads TGTGCCAGCAGTTTAACCGGGACAGGGTACAATGAGCAGTTCTTC. The chain has TRBV28 and TRBJ2-1, with TRBD1 matching 9 bases. J was trimmed by 4 bases and V by 2 bases; bases with no gene match: 3. CDR1 and CDR2 (germline): MDHEN, SYDVKM. The CDR3 sequence is 15 residues long.

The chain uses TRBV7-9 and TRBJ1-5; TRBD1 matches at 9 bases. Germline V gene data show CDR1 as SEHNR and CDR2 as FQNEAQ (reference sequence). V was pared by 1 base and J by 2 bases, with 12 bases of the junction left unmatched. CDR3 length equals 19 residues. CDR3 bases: TGTGCCAGCAGCTTAGGGGTCGGGACAGGGATTGAGGGCAATCAGCCCCAGCATTTT. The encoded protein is CASSLGVGTGIEGNQPQHF.

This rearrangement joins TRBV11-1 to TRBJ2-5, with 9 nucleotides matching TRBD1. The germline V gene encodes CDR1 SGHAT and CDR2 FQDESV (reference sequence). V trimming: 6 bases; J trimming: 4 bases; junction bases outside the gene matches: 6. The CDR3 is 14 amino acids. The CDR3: CASSPGTGRETQYF. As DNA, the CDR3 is TGTGCCAGCAGTCCCGGGACAGGGAGAGAGACCCAGTACTTC.

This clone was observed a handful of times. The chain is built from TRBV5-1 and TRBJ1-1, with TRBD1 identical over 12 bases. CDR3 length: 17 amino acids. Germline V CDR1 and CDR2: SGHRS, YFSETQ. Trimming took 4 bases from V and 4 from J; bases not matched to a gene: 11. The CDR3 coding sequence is TGCGCCAGCAGCCCGCGGGACAGGGGGCGCCGGGGCACTGAAGCTTTCTTT. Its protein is CASSPRDRGRRGTEAFF.

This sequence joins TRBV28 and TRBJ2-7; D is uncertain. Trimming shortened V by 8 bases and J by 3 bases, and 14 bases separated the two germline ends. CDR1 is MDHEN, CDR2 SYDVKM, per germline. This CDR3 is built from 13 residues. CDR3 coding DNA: TGTGCCAGCCGTGGGCGCAATCACTACGAGCAGTACTTC. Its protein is CASRGRNHYEQYF.

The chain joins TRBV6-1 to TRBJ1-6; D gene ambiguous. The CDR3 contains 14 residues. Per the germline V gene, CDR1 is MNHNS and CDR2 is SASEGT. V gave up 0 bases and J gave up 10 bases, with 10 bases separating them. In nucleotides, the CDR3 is TGTGCCAGCAGTGAAGCCGTCGCGGAATCACCCCTCCACTTT. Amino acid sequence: CASSEAVAESPLHF.

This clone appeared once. CDR3 residues: CSVGETGGAGYGYTF. In DNA, the CDR3 is TGCAGCGTTGGAGAAACAGGGGGCGCGGGGTATGGCTACACCTTC. J is TRBJ1-2 and V is TRBV29-1; 9 nucleotides agree with TRBD1. Trimming at V came to 4 bases and at J to 5 bases, leaving 11 bases not matched to a gene. The CDR3 spans 15 residues. Germline V gene lookup returns CDR1 SQVTM and CDR2 ANQGSEA.

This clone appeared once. This CDR3 is CASSQVTGGTEAFF. CDR3 nucleotide sequence: TGCGCCAGCAGCCAAGTCACAGGGGGCACTGAAGCTTTCTTT. The chain has TRBV4-1 and TRBJ1-1, with TRBD1 matching over 8 bases. J gave up 4 bases and V 1 base, and 2 bases lay outside the gene matches. From germline, CDR1 is MGHRA and CDR2 YSYEKL. The CDR3 is 14 residues long.

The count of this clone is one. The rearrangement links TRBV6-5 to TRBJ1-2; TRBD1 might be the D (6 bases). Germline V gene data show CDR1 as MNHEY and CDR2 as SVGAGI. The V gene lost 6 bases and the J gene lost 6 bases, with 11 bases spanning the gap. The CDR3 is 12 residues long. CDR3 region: CASRDSVHGYTF. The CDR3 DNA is TGTGCCAGCAGGGACAGTGTTCATGGCTACACCTTC.